The following is a T cell receptor beta chain sequence with its context. Losses at the gene ends were 4 bases for V and 1 base for J; bases not matched to a gene: 6. Per the germline V gene, CDR1 is LGHDT and CDR2 is YNNKEL (reference sequence). This CDR3 has 18 residues. This sample was taken from a study of blood T cell repertoires in COVID-19. For the study at large: The samples span acute and convalescent COVID-19 from the United States, Italy and Spain.

Adults between about 18 and 95 years of age took part from 20 to 25 US areas. In assigning cohorts, the study relied on participant-reported clinical history. Study processing details: Amplified reference gene primers provided the basis for estimating nucleated cell counts. Libraries were prepared by immunoSEQ multiplex PCR; TCRdb keeps only in-frame clonotypes and omits some of them. For V, J and clone size, that table is used; D and trimming come from the DNA. Of approximately 140,000 clones listed, about nine tenths are singletons. The sequenced sample consisted of PBMCs or T cells enriched from blood (not recorded which). This sequence joins TRBV3-1 (or the pseudogene TRBV3-2) and TRBJ2-2; 13 nucleotides agree with TRBD2. This TCR was recovered from a woman aged 40 to 50 who had been exposed to COVID-19. The CDR3 spells CASSLRLAGGRNTGELFF. The CDR3 DNA is TGTGCCAGCAGCCTAAGACTAGCGGGGGGTCGGAACACCGGGGAGCTGTTTTTT.